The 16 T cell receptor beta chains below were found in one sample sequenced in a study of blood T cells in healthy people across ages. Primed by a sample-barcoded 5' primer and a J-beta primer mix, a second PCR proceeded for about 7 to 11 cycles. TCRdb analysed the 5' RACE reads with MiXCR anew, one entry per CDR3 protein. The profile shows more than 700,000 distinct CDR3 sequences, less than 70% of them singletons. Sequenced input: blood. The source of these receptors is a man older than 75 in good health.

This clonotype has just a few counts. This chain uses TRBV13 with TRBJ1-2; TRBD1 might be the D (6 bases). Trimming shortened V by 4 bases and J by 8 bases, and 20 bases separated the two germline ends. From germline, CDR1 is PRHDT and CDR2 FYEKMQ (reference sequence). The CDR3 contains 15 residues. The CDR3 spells CASSSRGAGLGGYTF. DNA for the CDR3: TGTGCCAGCAGCTCACGGGGGGCCGGCTTAGGCGGCTACACCTTC.

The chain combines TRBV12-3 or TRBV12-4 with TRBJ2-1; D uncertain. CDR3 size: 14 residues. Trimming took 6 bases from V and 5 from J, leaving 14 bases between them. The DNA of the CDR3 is TGTGCCAGCAGGCGGAAAGAGGTGAACAATGAGCAGTTCTTC. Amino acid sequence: CASRRKEVNNEQFF.

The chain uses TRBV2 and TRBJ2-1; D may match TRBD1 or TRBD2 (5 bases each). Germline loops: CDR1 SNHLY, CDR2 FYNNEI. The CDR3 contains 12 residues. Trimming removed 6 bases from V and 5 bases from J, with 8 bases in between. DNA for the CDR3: TGTGCCAGCAGGGGGGTCGACAATGAGCAGTTCTTC. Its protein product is CASRGVDNEQFF.

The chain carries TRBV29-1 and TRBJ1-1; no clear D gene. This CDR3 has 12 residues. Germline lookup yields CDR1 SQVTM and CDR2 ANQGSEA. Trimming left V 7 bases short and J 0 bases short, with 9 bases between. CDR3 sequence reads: CSGKQLNTEAFF. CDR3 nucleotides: TGCAGCGGAAAACAGCTGAACACTGAAGCTTTCTTT.

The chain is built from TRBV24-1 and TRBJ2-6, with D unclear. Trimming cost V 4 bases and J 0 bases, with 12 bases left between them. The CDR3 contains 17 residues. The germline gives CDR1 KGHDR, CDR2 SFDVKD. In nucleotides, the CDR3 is TGTGCCACCAGTGACCCCGAGCCCGGCTCTGGGGCCAACGTCCTGACTTTC. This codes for CATSDPEPGSGANVLTF.

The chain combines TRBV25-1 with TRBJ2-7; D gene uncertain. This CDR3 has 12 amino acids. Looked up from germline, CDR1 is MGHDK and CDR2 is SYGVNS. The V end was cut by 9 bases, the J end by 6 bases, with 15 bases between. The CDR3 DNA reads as TGTGCCAGTAGGTCTAGTTTAGGCGAGCAGTACTTC. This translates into CASRSSLGEQYF.

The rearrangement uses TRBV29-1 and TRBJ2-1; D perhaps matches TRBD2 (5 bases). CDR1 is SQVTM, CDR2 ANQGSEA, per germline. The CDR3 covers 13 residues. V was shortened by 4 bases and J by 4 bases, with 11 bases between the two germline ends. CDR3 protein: CSVGTEDYNEQFF. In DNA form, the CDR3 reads TGCAGCGTTGGGACGGAGGATTACAATGAGCAGTTCTTC.

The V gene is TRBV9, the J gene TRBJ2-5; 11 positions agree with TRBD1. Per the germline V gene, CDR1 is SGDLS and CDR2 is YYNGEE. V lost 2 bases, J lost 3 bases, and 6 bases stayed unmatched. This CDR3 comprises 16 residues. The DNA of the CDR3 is TGTGCCAGCAGCGTTTCCCGGACAGGGGGCAAAGAGACCCAGTACTTC. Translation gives CASSVSRTGGKETQYF.

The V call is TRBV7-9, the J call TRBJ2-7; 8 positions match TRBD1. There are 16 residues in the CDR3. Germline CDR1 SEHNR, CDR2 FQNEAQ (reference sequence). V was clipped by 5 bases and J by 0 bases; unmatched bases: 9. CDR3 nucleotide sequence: TGTGCCAGCAGCACCCGACAGGGGAGGAGCTCCTACGAGCAGTACTTC. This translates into CASSTRQGRSSYEQYF. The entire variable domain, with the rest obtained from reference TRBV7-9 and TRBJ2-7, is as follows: DTGVSQNPRHKITKRGQNVTFRCDPISEHNRLYWYRQTLGQGPEFLTYFQNEAQLEKSRLLSDRFSAERPKGSFSTLEIQRTEQGDSAMYLCASSTRQGRSSYEQYFGPGTRLTVT.

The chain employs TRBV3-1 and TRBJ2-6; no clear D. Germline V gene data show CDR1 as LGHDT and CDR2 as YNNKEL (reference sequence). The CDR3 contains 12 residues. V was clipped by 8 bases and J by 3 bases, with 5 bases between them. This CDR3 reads CASAGGANVLTF. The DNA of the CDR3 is TGTGCCAGCGCAGGTGGGGCCAACGTCCTGACTTTC.

CDR3 DNA: TGCGCCAGCAGCGCATCAGGGGGCGAGGATGGCTACACCTTC. Protein sequence: CASSASGGEDGYTF. The chain joins TRBV5-1 to TRBJ1-2, with 8 nucleotides matching TRBD1. The ends lost 4 bases at V and 6 bases at J; junction bases unmatched: 8. CDR3 length: 14 residues. Per the germline V gene, CDR1 is SGHRS and CDR2 is YFSETQ.

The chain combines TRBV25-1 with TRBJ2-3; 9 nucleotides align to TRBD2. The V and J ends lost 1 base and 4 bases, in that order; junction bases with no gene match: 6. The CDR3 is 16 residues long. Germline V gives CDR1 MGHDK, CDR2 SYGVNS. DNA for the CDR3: TGTGCCAGCAGTGAATTTAGTAGCGGGAGAGCAGATACGCAGTATTTT. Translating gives CASSEFSSGRADTQYF.

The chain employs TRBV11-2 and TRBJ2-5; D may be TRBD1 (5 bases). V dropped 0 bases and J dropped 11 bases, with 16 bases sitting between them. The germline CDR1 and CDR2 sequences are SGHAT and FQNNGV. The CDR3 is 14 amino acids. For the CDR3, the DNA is TGTGCCAGCAGCTTAGAAGTCAGGGTGAAAGAGCAGTACTTC. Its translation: CASSLEVRVKEQYF. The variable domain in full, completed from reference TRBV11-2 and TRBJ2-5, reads EAGVAQSPRYKIIEKRQSVAFWCNPISGHATLYWYQQILGQGPKLLIQFQNNGVVDDSQLPKDRFSAERLKGVDSTLKIQPAKLEDSAVYLCASSLEVRVKEQYFGPGTRLLVL.

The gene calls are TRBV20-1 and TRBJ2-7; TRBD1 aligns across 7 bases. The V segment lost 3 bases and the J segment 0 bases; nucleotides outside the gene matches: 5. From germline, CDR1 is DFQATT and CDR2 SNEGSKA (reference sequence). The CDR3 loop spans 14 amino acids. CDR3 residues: CSARDRIFSYEQYF. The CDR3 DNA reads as TGCAGTGCTAGGGACAGGATTTTCTCCTACGAGCAGTACTTC.

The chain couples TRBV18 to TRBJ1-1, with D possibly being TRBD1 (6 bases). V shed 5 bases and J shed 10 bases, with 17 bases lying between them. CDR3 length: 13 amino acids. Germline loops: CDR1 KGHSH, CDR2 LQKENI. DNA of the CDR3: TGTGCCAGCTCATCCCGGGAAGGGGGGAGAGCTTTCTTT. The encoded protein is CASSSREGGRAFF.

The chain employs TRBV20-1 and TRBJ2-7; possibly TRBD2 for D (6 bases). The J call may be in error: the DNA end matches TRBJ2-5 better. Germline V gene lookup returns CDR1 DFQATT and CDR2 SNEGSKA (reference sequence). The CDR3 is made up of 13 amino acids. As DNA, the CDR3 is TGCAGTGCTAGAAGACTAGGTGTCGAGACCCAGTACTTC. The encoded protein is CSARRLGVETQYF.